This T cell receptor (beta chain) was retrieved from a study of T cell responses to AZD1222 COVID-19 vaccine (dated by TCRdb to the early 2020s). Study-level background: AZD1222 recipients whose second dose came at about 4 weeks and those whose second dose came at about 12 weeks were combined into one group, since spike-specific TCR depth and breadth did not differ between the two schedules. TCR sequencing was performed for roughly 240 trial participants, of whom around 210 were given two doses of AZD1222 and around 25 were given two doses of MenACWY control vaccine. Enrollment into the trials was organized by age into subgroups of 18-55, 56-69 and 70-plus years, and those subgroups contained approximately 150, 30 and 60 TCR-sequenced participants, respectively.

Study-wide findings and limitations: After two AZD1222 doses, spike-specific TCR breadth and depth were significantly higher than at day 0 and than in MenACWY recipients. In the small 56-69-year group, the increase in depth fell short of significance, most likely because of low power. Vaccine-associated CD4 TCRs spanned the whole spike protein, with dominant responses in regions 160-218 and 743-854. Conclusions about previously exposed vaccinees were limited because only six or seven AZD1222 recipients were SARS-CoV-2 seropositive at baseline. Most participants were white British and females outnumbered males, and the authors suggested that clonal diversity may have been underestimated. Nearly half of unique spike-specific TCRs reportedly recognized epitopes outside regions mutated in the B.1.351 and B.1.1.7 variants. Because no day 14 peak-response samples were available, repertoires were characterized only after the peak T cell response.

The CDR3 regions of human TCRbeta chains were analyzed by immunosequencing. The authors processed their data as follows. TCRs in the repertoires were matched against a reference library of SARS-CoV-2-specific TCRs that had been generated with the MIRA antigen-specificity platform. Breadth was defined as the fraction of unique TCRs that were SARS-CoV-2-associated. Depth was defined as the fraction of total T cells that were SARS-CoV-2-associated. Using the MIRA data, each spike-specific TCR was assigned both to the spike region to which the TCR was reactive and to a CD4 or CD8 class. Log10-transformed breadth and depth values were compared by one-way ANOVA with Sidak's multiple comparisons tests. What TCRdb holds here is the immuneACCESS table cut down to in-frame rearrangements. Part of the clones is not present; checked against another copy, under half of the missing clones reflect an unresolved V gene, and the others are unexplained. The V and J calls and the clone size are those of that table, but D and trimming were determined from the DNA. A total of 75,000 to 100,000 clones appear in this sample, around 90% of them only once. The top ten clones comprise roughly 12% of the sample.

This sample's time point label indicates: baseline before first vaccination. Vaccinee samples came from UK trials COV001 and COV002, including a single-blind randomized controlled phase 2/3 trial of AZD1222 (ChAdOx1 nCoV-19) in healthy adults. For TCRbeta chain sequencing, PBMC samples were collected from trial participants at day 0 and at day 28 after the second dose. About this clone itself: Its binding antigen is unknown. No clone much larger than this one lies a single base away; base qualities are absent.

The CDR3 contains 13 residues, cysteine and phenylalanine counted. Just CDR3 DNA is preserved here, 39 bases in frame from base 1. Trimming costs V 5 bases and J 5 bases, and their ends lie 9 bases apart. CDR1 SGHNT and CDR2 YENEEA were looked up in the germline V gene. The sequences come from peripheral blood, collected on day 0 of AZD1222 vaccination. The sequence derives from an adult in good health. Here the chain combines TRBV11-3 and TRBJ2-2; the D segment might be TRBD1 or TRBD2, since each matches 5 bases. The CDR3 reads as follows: CASSLRETGELFF. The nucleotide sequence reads TGTGCCAGCAGCCTCAGGGAGACCGGGGAGCTGTTTTTT.